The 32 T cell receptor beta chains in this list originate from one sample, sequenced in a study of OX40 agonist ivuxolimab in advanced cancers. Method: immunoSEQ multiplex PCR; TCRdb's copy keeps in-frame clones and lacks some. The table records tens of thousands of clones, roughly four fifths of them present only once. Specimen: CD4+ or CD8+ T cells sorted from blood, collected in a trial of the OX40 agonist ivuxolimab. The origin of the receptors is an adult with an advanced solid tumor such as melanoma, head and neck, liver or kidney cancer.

CDR3 protein: CSVEEGAGDTQYF. The CDR3 DNA sequence: TGCAGCGTTGAAGAGGGCGCCGGAGATACGCAGTATTTT. The genes are TRBV29-1 and TRBJ2-3; D is unclear. V was cut by 0 bases and J by 5 bases, with 9 bases left in between. Per the germline V gene, CDR1 is SQVTM and CDR2 is ANQGSEA. There are 13 residues in the CDR3.

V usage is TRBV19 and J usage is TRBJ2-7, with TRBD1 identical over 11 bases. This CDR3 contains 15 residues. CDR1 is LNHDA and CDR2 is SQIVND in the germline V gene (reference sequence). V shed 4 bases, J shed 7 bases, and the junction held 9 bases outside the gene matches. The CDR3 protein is CASSRGTGGRNEQYF. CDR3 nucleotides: TGTGCCAGTAGTAGAGGGACAGGGGGTAGGAATGAGCAGTACTTC.

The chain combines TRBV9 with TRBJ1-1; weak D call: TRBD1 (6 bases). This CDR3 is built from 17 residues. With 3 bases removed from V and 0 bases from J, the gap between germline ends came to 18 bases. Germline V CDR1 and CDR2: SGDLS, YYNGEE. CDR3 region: CASSARGGGGLNTEAFF. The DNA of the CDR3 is TGTGCCAGCAGCGCCCGAGGGGGGGGTGGCCTGAACACTGAAGCTTTCTTT.

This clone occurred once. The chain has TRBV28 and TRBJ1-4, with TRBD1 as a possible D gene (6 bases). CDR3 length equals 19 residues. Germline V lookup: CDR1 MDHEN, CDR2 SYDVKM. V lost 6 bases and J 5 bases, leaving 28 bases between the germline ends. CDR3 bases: TGTGCCAGCAGCTCTACCCACATAAATCAGGGGTTCGGCAATGAAAAACTGTTTTTT. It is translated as CASSSTHINQGFGNEKLFF.

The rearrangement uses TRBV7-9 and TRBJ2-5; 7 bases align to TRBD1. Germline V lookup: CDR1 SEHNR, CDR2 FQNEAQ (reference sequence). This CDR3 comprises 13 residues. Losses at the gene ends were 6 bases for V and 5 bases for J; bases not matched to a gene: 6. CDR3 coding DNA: TGTGCCAGCAGGAAACAGGGGTCGGAGACCCAGTACTTC. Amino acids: CASRKQGSETQYF.

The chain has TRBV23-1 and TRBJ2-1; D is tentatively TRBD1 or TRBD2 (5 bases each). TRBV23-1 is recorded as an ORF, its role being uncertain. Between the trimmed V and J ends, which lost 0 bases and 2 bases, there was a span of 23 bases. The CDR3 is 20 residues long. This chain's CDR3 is CASSQSAGGSPCLPYNEQFF. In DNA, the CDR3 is TGCGCCAGCAGTCAATCGGCTGGGGGAAGCCCCTGCCTCCCCTACAATGAGCAGTTCTTC.

The DNA for the CDR3 is TGTGCCAGTAGTACGGGACGTCGGAACACTGAAGCTTTCTTT. Protein sequence: CASSTGRRNTEAFF. The V gene is TRBV19, the J gene TRBJ1-1, with D possibly being TRBD1 (5 bases). Trimming shortened V by 4 bases and J by 1 base, and 10 bases separated the two germline ends. CDR3 length: 14 amino acids. Germline CDR1 and CDR2: LNHDA and SQIVND (reference sequence).

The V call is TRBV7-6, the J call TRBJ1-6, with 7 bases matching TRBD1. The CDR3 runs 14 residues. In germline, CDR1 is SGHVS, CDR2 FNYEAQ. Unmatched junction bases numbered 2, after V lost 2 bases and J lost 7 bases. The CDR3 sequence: CASSLQGQNSPLHF. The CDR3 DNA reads TGTGCCAGCAGCTTACAGGGACAGAATTCACCCCTCCACTTT.

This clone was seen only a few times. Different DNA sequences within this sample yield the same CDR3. For the CDR3, the DNA is TGCAGCGTTGAGGGGGGGCCTCAAGAGACCCAGTACTTC. This encodes CSVEGGPQETQYF. V is TRBV29-1 and J is TRBJ2-5; D perhaps matches TRBD2 (7 bases). The germline V gene encodes CDR1 SQVTM and CDR2 ANQGSEA. The CDR3 has 13 residues. V lost 3 bases, J lost 2 bases, and 10 bases lay in between.

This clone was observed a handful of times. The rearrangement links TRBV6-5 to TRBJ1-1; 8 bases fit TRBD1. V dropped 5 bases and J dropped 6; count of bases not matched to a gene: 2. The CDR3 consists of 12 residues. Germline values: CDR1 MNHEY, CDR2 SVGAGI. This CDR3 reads CASSQGAAEAFF. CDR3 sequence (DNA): TGTGCCAGCAGTCAGGGGGCGGCTGAAGCTTTCTTT.

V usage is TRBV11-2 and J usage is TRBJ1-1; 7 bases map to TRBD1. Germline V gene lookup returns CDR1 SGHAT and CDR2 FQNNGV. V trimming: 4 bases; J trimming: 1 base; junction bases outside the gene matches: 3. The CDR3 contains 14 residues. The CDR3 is CASSWDRRNTEAFF. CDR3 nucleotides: TGTGCCAGCAGCTGGGACAGACGGAACACTGAAGCTTTCTTT. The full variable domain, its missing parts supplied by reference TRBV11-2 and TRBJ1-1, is EAGVAQSPRYKIIEKRQSVAFWCNPISGHATLYWYQQILGQGPKLLIQFQNNGVVDDSQLPKDRFSAERLKGVDSTLKIQPAKLEDSAVYLCASSWDRRNTEAFFGQGTRLTVV.

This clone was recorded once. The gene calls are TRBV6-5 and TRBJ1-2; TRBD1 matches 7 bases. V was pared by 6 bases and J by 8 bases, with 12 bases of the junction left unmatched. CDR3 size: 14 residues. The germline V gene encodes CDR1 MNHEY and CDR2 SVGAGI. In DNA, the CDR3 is TGTGCCAGCAGAGGGGGCATCGAGGTCGGGGGCTACACCTTC. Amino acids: CASRGGIEVGGYTF.

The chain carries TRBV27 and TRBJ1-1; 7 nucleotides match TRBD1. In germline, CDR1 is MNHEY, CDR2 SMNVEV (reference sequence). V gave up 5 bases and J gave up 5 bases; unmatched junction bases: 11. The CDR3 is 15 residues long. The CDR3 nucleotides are TGTGCCAGCAGTCACGCCGACAGGGTAAATACTGAAGCTTTCTTT. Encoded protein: CASSHADRVNTEAFF.

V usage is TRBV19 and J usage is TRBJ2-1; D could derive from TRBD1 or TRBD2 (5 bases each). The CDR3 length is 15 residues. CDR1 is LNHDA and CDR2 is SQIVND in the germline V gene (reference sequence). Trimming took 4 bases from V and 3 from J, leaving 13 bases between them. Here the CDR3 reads CASSTRGGDYNEQFF. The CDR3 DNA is TGTGCCAGTAGTACCCGGGGCGGCGACTACAATGAGCAGTTCTTC.

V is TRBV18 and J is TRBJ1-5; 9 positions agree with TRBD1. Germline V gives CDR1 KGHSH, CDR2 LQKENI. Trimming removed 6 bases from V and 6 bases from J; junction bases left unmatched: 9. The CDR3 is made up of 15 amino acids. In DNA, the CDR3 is TGTGCCAGCTCCGGAGACAGGGGGGTTTCTCAGCCCCAGCATTTT. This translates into CASSGDRGVSQPQHF.

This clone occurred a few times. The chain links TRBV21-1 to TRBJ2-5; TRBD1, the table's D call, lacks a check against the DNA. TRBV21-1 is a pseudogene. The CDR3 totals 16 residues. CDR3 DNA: TGTGCCAGCAGCAAAGGGGGGACACTGTACCAAGAGACCCAGTACTTC. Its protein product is CASSKGGTLYQETQYF.

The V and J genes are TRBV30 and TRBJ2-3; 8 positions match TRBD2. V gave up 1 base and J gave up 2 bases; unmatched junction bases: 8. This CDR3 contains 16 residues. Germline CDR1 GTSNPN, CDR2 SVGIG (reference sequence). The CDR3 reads CAWSENSGIITDTQYF. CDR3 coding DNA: TGTGCCTGGAGTGAAAATAGCGGGATAATCACAGATACGCAGTATTTT.

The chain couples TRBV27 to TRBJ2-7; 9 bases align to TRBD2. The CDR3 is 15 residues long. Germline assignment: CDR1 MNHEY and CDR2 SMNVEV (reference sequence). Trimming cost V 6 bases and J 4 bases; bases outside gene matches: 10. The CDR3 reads CASSFVAGALYEQYF. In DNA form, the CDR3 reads TGTGCCAGCAGCTTTGTAGCGGGAGCACTTTACGAGCAGTACTTC.

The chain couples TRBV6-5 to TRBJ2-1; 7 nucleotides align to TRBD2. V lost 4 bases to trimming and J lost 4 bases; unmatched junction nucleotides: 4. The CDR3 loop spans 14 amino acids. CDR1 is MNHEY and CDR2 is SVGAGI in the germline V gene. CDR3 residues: CASSWVSGYNEQFF. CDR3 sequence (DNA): TGTGCCAGCAGTTGGGTTAGCGGGTACAATGAGCAGTTCTTC.

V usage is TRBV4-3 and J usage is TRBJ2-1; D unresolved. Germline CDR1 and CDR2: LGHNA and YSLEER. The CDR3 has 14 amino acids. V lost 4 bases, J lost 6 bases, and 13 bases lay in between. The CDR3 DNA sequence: TGCGCCAGCAGCCCGGGTCCTGCGAGCAATGAGCAGTTCTTC. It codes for CASSPGPASNEQFF.

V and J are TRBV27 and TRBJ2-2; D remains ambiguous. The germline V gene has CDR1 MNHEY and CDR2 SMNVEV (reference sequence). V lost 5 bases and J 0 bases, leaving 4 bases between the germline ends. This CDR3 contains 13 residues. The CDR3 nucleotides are TGTGCCAGCAGTCCAACGAACACCGGGGAGCTGTTTTTT. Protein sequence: CASSPTNTGELFF.

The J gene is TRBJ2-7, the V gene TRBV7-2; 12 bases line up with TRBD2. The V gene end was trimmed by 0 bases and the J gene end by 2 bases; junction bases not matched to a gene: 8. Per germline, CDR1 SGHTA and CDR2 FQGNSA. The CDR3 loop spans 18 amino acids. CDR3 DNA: TGTGCCAGCAGCTTAGCGGGGCCAGGACTAGCGGGAACCTACGAGCAGTACTTC. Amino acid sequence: CASSLAGPGLAGTYEQYF.

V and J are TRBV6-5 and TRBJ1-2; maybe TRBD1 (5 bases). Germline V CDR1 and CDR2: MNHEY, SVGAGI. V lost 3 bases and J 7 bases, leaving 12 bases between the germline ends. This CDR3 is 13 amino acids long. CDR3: CASSYVGAPGYTF. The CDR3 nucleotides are TGTGCCAGCAGTTATGTCGGGGCTCCTGGCTACACCTTC.

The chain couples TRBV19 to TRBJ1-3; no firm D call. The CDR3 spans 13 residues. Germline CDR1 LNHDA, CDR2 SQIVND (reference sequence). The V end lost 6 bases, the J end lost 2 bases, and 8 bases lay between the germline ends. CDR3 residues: CASRQTPGNTIYF. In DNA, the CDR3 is TGTGCCAGTAGACAGACACCTGGAAACACCATATATTTT.

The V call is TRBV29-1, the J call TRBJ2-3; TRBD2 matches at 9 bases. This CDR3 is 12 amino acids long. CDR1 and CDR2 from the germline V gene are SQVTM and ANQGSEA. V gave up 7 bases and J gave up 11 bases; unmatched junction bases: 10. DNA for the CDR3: TGCAGCGGACCGGGTGGCGGGGGGGAGCAGTATTTT. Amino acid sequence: CSGPGGGGEQYF.

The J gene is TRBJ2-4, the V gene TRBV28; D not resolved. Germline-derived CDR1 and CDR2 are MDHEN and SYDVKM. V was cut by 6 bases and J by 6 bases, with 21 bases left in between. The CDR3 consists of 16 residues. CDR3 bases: TGTGCCAGCAGGCCCGCCGGATCGCGGTCAGGAAACATTCAGTACTTC. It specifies CASRPAGSRSGNIQYF. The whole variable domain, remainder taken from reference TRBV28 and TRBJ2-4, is DVKVTQSSRYLVKRTGEKVFLECVQDMDHENMFWYRQDPGLGLRLIYFSYDVKMKEKGDIPEGYSVSREKKERFSLILESASTNQTSMYLCASRPAGSRSGNIQYFGAGTRLSVL.

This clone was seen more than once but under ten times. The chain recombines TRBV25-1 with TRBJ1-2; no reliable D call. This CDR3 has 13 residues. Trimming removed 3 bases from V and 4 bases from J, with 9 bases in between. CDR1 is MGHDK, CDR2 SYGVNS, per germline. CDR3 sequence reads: CASSDDFIYGYTF. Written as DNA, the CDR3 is TGTGCCAGCAGTGATGACTTTATCTATGGCTACACCTTC.

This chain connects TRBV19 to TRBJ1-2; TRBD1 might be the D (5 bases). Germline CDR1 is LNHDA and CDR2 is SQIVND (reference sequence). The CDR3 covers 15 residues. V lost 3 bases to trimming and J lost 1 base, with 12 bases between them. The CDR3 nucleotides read TGTGCCAGTAGTATTCAGGGTATTGGTAACTATGGCTACACCTTC. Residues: CASSIQGIGNYGYTF.

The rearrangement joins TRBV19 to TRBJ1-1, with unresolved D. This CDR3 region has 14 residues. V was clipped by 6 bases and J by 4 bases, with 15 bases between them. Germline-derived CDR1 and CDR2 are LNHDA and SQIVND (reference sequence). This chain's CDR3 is CASSSSISGTEAFF. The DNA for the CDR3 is TGTGCCAGTAGCAGCTCGATCTCGGGCACTGAAGCTTTCTTT.

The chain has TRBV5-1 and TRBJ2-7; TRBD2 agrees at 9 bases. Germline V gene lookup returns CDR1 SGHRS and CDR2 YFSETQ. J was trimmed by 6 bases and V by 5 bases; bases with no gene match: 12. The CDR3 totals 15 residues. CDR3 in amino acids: CASSISGGQSGEQYF. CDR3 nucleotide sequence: TGCGCCAGCAGTATTAGCGGGGGCCAGTCTGGCGAGCAGTACTTC.

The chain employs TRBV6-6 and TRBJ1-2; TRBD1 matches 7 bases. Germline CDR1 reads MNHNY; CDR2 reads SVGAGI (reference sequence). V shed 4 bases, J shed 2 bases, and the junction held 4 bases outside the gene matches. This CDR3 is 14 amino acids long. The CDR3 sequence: CASSSTGVNYGYTF. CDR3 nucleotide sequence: TGTGCCAGCAGTTCTACAGGGGTGAACTATGGCTACACCTTC.

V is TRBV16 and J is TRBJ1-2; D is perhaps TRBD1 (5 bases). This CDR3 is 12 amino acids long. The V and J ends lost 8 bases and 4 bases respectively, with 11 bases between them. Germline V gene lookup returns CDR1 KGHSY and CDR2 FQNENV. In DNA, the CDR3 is TGTGCCAGCTTGGAAGGGGTCTATGGCTACACCTTC. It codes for CASLEGVYGYTF.